This T cell receptor (beta chain) derives from a study of blood T cell repertoires in COVID-19. Study summary: Samples of COVID-19 (acute and convalescent) were obtained from the United States, Italy and Spain. PBMCs, B-cell-depleted T cells, or T cells were the source of the cDNA or gDNA that made up the material.

Trimming at V came to 6 bases and at J to 0 bases, leaving 7 bases not matched to a gene. The CDR3 length is 17 residues. Per germline, CDR1 MNHEY and CDR2 SMNVEV (reference sequence). This clone was counted only a few times. In the authors' methods: Amplification of reference gene primers provided the estimated nucleated cell counts. TCRdb keeps only in-frame clones here, not all; method: immunoSEQ multiplex PCR. From that table come the V and J calls and clone size; the DNA was used to work out D and trimming. The table lists about 100,000 clones, 75% to 90% of them singletons. What was sequenced was peripheral blood. The clonotype was recovered from a woman over 75 with acute or convalescent COVID-19. J is TRBJ2-2 and V is TRBV27, with TRBD1 matching over 10 bases. The CDR3 region is CASRRKGQGTNTGELFF. The CDR3 DNA follows: TGTGCCAGCAGGCGTAAGGGACAGGGGACGAACACCGGGGAGCTGTTTTTT.